The T cell receptor (beta chain) under discussion was sequenced for a study of blood T cell repertoires in COVID-19. The wider study: Acute and convalescent COVID-19 specimens originated in the United States, Italy and Spain. In each case, the material was cDNA or gDNA derived from T cells, B-cell-depleted T cells, or PBMCs.

Trimming took 4 bases from V and 1 from J, leaving 16 bases between them. In germline, CDR1 is SGHTA, CDR2 FQGNSA. The CDR3 is made up of 16 amino acids. Per the authors' pipeline: Amplification of reference gene primers provided the estimated nucleated cell counts. The assay was immunoSEQ multiplex PCR, and TCRdb's table has in-frame clones only and misses some. V and J calls and clone size follow that table, whereas D and trimming were derived from the DNA. The table lists over 75,000 clones, about 88% of them singletons. J is TRBJ1-1 and V is TRBV7-2, with a weak D call TRBD1 (6 bases). The source of this sequence is a woman of 80 years or more with acute or convalescent COVID-19. The sequencing input was peripheral blood. The CDR3 DNA is TGTGCCAGCAGCTCCAGGGGAACCTTGCCGAACACTGAAGCTTTCTTT. Its translation is CASSSRGTLPNTEAFF.